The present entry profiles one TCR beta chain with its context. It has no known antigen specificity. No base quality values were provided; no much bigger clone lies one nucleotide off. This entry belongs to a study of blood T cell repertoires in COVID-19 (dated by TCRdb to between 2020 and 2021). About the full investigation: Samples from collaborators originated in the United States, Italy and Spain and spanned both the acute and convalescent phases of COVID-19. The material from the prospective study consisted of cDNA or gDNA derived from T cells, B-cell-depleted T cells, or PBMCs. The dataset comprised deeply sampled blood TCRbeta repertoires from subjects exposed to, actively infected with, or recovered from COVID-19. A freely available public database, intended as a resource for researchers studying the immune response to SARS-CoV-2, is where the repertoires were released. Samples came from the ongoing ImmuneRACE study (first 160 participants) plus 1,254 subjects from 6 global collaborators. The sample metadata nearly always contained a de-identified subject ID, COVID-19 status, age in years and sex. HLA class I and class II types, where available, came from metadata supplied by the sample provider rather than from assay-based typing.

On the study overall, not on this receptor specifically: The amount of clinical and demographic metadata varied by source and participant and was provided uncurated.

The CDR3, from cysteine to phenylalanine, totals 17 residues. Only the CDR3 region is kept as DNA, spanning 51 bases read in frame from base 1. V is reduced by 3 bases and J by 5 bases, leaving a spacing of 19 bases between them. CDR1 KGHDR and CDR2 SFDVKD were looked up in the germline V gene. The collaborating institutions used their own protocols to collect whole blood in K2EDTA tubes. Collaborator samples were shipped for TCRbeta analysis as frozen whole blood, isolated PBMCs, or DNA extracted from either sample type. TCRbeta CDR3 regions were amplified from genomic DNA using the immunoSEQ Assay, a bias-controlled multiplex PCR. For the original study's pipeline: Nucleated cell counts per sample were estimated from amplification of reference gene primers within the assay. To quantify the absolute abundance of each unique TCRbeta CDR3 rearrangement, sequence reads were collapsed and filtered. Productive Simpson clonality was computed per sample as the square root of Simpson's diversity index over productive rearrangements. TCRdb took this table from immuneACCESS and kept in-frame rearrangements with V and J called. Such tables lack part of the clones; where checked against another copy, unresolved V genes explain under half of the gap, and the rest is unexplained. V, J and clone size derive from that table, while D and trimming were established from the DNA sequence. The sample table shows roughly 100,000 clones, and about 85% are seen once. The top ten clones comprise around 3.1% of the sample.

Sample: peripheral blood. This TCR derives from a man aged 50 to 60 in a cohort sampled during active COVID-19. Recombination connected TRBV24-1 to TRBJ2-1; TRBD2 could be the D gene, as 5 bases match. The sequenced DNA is TGTGCCACCAGTGATCCCGGCGGAGGCCCCCGGCACAATGAGCAGTTCTTC. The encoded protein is CATSDPGGGPRHNEQFF.